The clone carrying this TCR beta chain was detected a few times. Its antigen is not known. This entry is derived from a study of CD8 T cells in ankylosing spondylitis. General study results and limits: Disease-linked clones were found to be CD8+ and relatively rare in peripheral blood. Seemingly characteristic of ankylosing spondylitis blood was a TCR beta motif consisting of about 8 highly homologous variants.

The CDR3 extends over 14 amino acids. CDR1 and CDR2 (germline): MNHEY, SMNVEV (reference sequence). Germline trimming cut 5 bases from V and 6 bases from J; bases unmatched to any gene: 8. Each CDR3 protein gets one entry after TCRdb re-called the 5' RACE reads with MiXCR. This sample yields roughly 700,000 distinct CDR3 sequences, of which 15% to 20% are seen a single time; about 19% belongs to the top ten. This receptor was identified in a male donor with ankylosing spondylitis. V is TRBV27 and J is TRBJ2-7; 9 bases match TRBD1. The source material was blood, either unsorted or a sorted T cell fraction (not recorded which). The CDR3: CASSPSTGGAEQYF. In nucleotides, the CDR3 is TGTGCCAGCAGTCCCTCGACAGGGGGGGCCGAGCAGTACTTC.